Listed here are 29 T cell receptor beta chains from one sample, sequenced in a study of cytomegalovirus exposure and HLA in healthy donors. Primers for the PCR totalled 60 Vbeta and 13 Jbeta. TCRdb's copy holds only in-frame clones and misses some; the assay was immunoSEQ multiplex PCR. The table lists under 200,000 clones, about 76% of them singletons, with 7% to 8.5% in the top ten. What was sequenced was PBMCs. These receptors came from a male donor in good health and CMV-seropositive.

The V gene is TRBV4-2, the J gene TRBJ1-4; 8 nucleotides match TRBD1. Unmatched junction bases numbered 4, after V lost 1 base and J lost 6 bases. Germline CDR1 and CDR2: LGHNA and YNFKEQ. The CDR3 contains 15 residues. CDR3 region: CASSQVDRGYEKLFF. CDR3 coding DNA: TGTGCCAGCAGCCAAGTCGACAGGGGTTATGAAAAACTGTTTTTT.

This sequence joins TRBV29-1 and TRBJ1-2, with D uncertain. The germline V gene has CDR1 SQVTM and CDR2 ANQGSEA. This CDR3 contains 11 residues. V shed 4 bases and J shed 8 bases, with 11 bases lying between them. The CDR3 loop reads CSVAEVQGYTF. In DNA form, the CDR3 reads TGCAGCGTTGCTGAGGTCCAGGGCTACACCTTC. The whole variable domain, filled in from reference TRBV29-1 and TRBJ1-2, reads SAVISQKPSRDICQRGTSLTIQCQVDSQVTMMFWYRQQPGQSLTLIATANQGSEATYESGFVIDKFPISRPNLTFSTLTVSNMSPEDSSIYLCSVAEVQGYTFGSGTRLTVV.

The CDR3 nucleotides read TGTGCCAGCAGTGAAGGAGGCCCGGCCATATATTTT. Translating it yields CASSEGGPAIYF. V and J are TRBV2 and TRBJ1-3; D gene unclear. Between the trimmed V and J ends, which lost 1 base and 11 bases, there was a span of 9 bases. Per germline, CDR1 SNHLY and CDR2 FYNNEI. The CDR3 extends over 12 amino acids.

This rearrangement joins TRBV30 to TRBJ2-1; 16 nucleotides match TRBD2. The CDR3 covers 15 residues. CDR1 is GTSNPN and CDR2 is SVGIG in the germline V gene (reference sequence). The ends lost 0 bases at V and 14 bases at J; junction bases unmatched: 7. The CDR3 protein is CAWSVHPGLAGGEFF. In DNA, the CDR3 is TGTGCCTGGAGTGTTCACCCGGGACTAGCGGGGGGGGAGTTCTTC.

This chain uses TRBV30 with TRBJ1-4; D perhaps matches TRBD1 (5 bases). The CDR3 covers 14 residues. V was clipped by 0 bases and J by 6 bases, with 11 bases between them. The V gene's germline CDR1 is GTSNPN and CDR2 SVGIG (reference sequence). The DNA of the CDR3 is TGTGCCTGGAGTGTACGGGGGAGTTATGAAAAACTGTTTTTT. Translation gives CAWSVRGSYEKLFF.

This clone has more than one count but fewer than ten. V gene TRBV7-6 combines with J gene TRBJ2-1; 7 positions agree with TRBD2. V was pared by 5 bases and J by 1 base, with 11 bases of the junction left unmatched. CDR3 length: 17 amino acids. Germline-derived CDR1 and CDR2 are SGHVS and FNYEAQ. CDR3 nucleotide sequence: TGTGCCAGCAGCGCGCCGGGATGGGAGGGATCCTACAATGAGCAGTTCTTC. It encodes CASSAPGWEGSYNEQFF.

V and J are TRBV10-3 and TRBJ2-5; TRBD2 matches at 12 bases. The germline CDR1 and CDR2 sequences are ENHRY and SYGVKD. Trimming took 0 bases from V and 4 from J; bases not matched to a gene: 0. The CDR3 is made up of 15 amino acids. The CDR3 sequence is CAISESTSGGETQYF. CDR3 in DNA: TGTGCCATCAGTGAGTCGACTAGCGGGGGAGAGACCCAGTACTTC.

The chain couples TRBV30 to TRBJ1-1; D gene ambiguous. CDR3 length: 13 residues. The germline CDR1 and CDR2 sequences are GTSNPN and SVGIG (reference sequence). V was pared by 3 bases and J by 0 bases, with 8 bases between. CDR3 in amino acids: CAWSLIMNTEAFF. The CDR3 DNA follows: TGTGCCTGGAGCCTAATCATGAACACTGAAGCTTTCTTT.

CDR3 sequence reads: CASSLADQPQHF. Written as DNA, the CDR3 is TGTGCCAGCAGCTTAGCGGATCAGCCCCAGCATTTT. This sequence joins TRBV13 and TRBJ1-5, with D unresolved. Per germline, CDR1 PRHDT and CDR2 FYEKMQ (reference sequence). The CDR3 consists of 12 residues. The ends were cut back, 1 base at V and 5 bases at J, with 3 bases in the middle.

V usage is TRBV6-1 and J usage is TRBJ1-2; D is ambiguous. V lost 4 bases and J 5 bases, leaving 14 bases between the germline ends. The germline gives CDR1 MNHNS, CDR2 SASEGT. There are 14 residues in the CDR3. DNA for the CDR3: TGTGCCAGCAGTGTGTCAGCGACGCTTTATGGCTACACCTTC. It encodes CASSVSATLYGYTF.

V and J are TRBV7-2 and TRBJ1-6, with D possibly TRBD1 on 6 matching bases. Germline CDR1 and CDR2: SGHTA and FQGNSA. V was shortened by 6 bases and J by 7 bases, with 19 bases between the two germline ends. The CDR3 covers 16 residues. CDR3 amino acids: CASRLDGGSRNSPLHF. The CDR3 nucleotides read TGTGCCAGCAGACTAGATGGGGGCTCTCGCAATTCACCCCTCCACTTT.

This clone showed up just a few times. A junction end diverges from the germline sequence, so it may reflect a read error. The chain uses TRBV15 and TRBJ1-5, with a tentative D call TRBD1 (6 bases). CDR3 length: 15 residues. From germline, CDR1 is LNHNV and CDR2 YYDKDF (reference sequence). The CDR3 nucleotides read TGTGCCACCAGTAGAGAGGCAGGGGCTAGTCAGCCCCAGCATTTT. Translating it yields CATSREAGASQPQHF.

DNA of the CDR3: TGTGCCAGTAAATGGCAGGGGGCCCGGGGCAATCAGCCCCAGCATTTT. This translates into CASKWQGARGNQPQHF. The V call is TRBV19, the J call TRBJ1-5, with TRBD1 identical over 8 bases. Trimming at V came to 7 bases and at J to 2 bases, leaving 10 bases not matched to a gene. This CDR3 is 16 amino acids long. Germline values: CDR1 LNHDA, CDR2 SQIVND (reference sequence).

J is TRBJ1-2 and V is TRBV5-4, with 10 bases fitting TRBD1. Germline values: CDR1 SGHNT, CDR2 YYREEE (reference sequence). Trimming at V came to 4 bases and at J to 6 bases, leaving 9 bases not matched to a gene. This CDR3 is built from 15 residues. CDR3 sequence (DNA): TGTGCCAGCAGCCCGTGGGACAGGGGAATGAATGGCTACACCTTC. Its translation: CASSPWDRGMNGYTF. The full variable domain, in which reference TRBV5-4 and TRBJ1-2 provide the parts outside the CDR3, is ETGVTQSPTHLIKTRGQQVTLRCSSQSGHNTVSWYQQALGQGPQFIFQYYREEENGRGNFPPRFSGLQFPNYSSELNVNALELDDSALYLCASSPWDRGMNGYTFGSGTRLTVV.

The CDR3 DNA sequence: TGTGCCAGCAGTTCCGGGACAGGGACCTCCTACGAGCAGTACTTC. Its translation is CASSSGTGTSYEQYF. The V gene is TRBV27, the J gene TRBJ2-7; the match to TRBD1 covers 9 bases. Trimming at V came to 4 bases and at J to 0 bases, leaving 4 bases not matched to a gene. The CDR3 is 15 residues long. Germline CDR1 is MNHEY and CDR2 is SMNVEV (reference sequence).

The chain carries TRBV11-2 and TRBJ2-5; no reliable D call. Germline V gene sequence: CDR1 SGHAT, CDR2 FQNNGV. The CDR3 extends over 15 amino acids. V was shortened by 5 bases and J by 1 base, with 14 bases between the two germline ends. DNA for the CDR3: TGTGCCAGCAGCCAGACTCTCCTTGGCCAAGAGACCCAGTACTTC. It translates to CASSQTLLGQETQYF.

The chain uses TRBV13 and TRBJ2-1; tentatively, D is TRBD2 (6 bases). The CDR3 has 14 residues. V dropped 4 bases and J dropped 0 bases, with 7 bases sitting between them. The V gene's germline CDR1 is PRHDT and CDR2 FYEKMQ (reference sequence). The CDR3 nucleotides are TGTGCCAGCAGCTCCGGGAGCTCCTACAATGAGCAGTTCTTC. This sequence encodes CASSSGSSYNEQFF.

This clone occurred a few times. This chain connects TRBV6-5 to TRBJ1-1; D is possibly TRBD1 (5 bases). Germline V CDR1 and CDR2: MNHEY, SVGAGI. With 10 bases removed from V and 1 base from J, the gap between germline ends came to 10 bases. The length of the CDR3 is 12 residues. CDR3 residues: CATSRANTEAFF. CDR3 nucleotide sequence: TGTGCCACAAGCAGGGCGAACACTGAAGCTTTCTTT.

The CDR3 nucleotides are TGTGCCAGCAGTGCCGGCAGGGGGCGCGGTTGGGGGTATACAGATACGCAGTATTTT. Its protein product is CASSAGRGRGWGYTDTQYF. This chain connects TRBV27 to TRBJ2-3; the match to TRBD1 covers 8 bases. Trimming at V came to 5 bases and at J to 3 bases, leaving 19 bases not matched to a gene. This CDR3 is built from 19 residues. CDR1 and CDR2 (germline): MNHEY, SMNVEV (reference sequence).

The rearrangement links TRBV6-1 to TRBJ1-2; 12 nucleotides match TRBD1. CDR3 length: 15 amino acids. The germline CDR1 and CDR2 sequences are MNHNS and SASEGT. V lost 5 bases to trimming and J lost 5 bases; unmatched junction nucleotides: 6. For the CDR3, the DNA is TGTGCCAGCAGTTGGGACAGGGGGCTTTATTATGGCTACACCTTC. This translates into CASSWDRGLYYGYTF.

The rearrangement links TRBV2 to TRBJ1-4, with D possibly matching TRBD1 (5 bases). Germline V gene lookup returns CDR1 SNHLY and CDR2 FYNNEI. The germline V and J ends were trimmed by 2 bases and 8 bases, with 18 bases remaining between them. The CDR3 covers 16 residues. The CDR3 region has the DNA TGTGCCAGCAGTGAAATTGTGGGGGGAGGCTCCGAAAAACTGTTTTTT. Translated, it gives CASSEIVGGGSEKLFF.

This clone was observed a handful of times. This sequence joins TRBV5-4 and TRBJ1-2; D not resolved. Germline CDR1 reads SGHNT; CDR2 reads YYREEE (reference sequence). V lost 0 bases and J lost 5, with 5 bases in between. This CDR3 spans 12 amino acids. CDR3 bases: TGTGCCAGCAGCTTGGACAGTTATGGCTACACCTTC. This encodes CASSLDSYGYTF. The entire variable domain, with the rest obtained from reference TRBV5-4 and TRBJ1-2, is as follows: ETGVTQSPTHLIKTRGQQVTLRCSSQSGHNTVSWYQQALGQGPQFIFQYYREEENGRGNFPPRFSGLQFPNYSSELNVNALELDDSALYLCASSLDSYGYTFGSGTRLTVV.

DNA for the CDR3: TGTGCCAGCAGCTTCATTCGACAGGGGTATGGGACAGATACGCAGTATTTT. It is translated as CASSFIRQGYGTDTQYF. J is TRBJ2-3 and V is TRBV5-8; 8 positions agree with TRBD1. Germline lookup yields CDR1 SGHTS and CDR2 YDEGEE. The V gene end was trimmed by 2 bases and the J gene end by 3 bases; junction bases not matched to a gene: 11. The CDR3 length is 17 residues.

V usage is TRBV5-1 and J usage is TRBJ2-2; perhaps TRBD1 as D (5 bases). Looked up from germline, CDR1 is SGHRS and CDR2 is YFSETQ. There are 15 residues in the CDR3. V shed 5 bases and J shed 7 bases, with 18 bases lying between them. In DNA, the CDR3 is TGCGCCAGCAGTACAGGTCTAGACGGGTACGGGGAGCTGTTTTTT. Protein sequence: CASSTGLDGYGELFF. The entire variable domain, with the rest obtained from reference TRBV5-1 and TRBJ2-2, is as follows: KAGVTQTPRYLIKTRGQQVTLSCSPISGHRSVSWYQQTPGQGLQFLFEYFSETQRNKGNFPGRFSGRQFSNSRSEMNVSTLELGDSALYLCASSTGLDGYGELFFGEGSRLTVL.

The gene calls are TRBV5-1 and TRBJ1-4; D might be TRBD1 (5 bases). The CDR3 runs 16 residues. With 4 bases removed from V and 0 bases from J, the gap between germline ends came to 13 bases. Germline V gene lookup returns CDR1 SGHRS and CDR2 YFSETQ. This CDR3 reads CASSRGDLPTNEKLFF. The CDR3, as DNA: TGCGCCAGCAGCAGAGGGGACTTGCCAACTAATGAAAAACTGTTTTTT.

CDR3 loop: CASSTGHSYEQYF. The DNA of the CDR3 is TGTGCCAGCAGCACGGGACACTCCTACGAGCAGTACTTC. The chain has TRBV5-6 and TRBJ2-7; D is possibly TRBD1 (6 bases). CDR1 SGHDT and CDR2 YYEEEE come from the germline V gene. The CDR3 totals 13 residues. Trimming left V 4 bases short and J 0 bases short, with 8 bases between.

The genes are TRBV11-3 and TRBJ2-3, with TRBD2 matching over 9 bases. J lost 5 bases, V lost 5 bases, and 14 bases had no gene match. The CDR3 is 17 residues long. Per the germline V gene, CDR1 is SGHNT and CDR2 is YENEEA. The CDR3 loop reads CASSPGRSSGEQDTQYF. The CDR3 nucleotides are TGTGCCAGCAGCCCTGGGCGGTCTAGCGGGGAACAAGATACGCAGTATTTT.

This clone was found once. This chain uses TRBV4-3 with TRBJ2-7; D may be TRBD2 (6 bases). Germline lookup yields CDR1 LGHNA and CDR2 YSLEER. The CDR3 length is 13 residues. With 3 bases removed from V and 5 bases from J, the gap between germline ends came to 11 bases. The CDR3: CASSHGGANEQYF. In nucleotides, the CDR3 is TGCGCCAGCAGCCACGGGGGAGCGAACGAGCAGTACTTC.

The rearrangement links TRBV10-2 to TRBJ1-1; 9 positions match TRBD1. The CDR3 is made up of 15 amino acids. With V trimmed by 2 bases and J by 6 bases, 7 bases remained unmatched. Germline V gene lookup returns CDR1 WSHSY and CDR2 SAAADI. The DNA for the CDR3 is TGCGCCAGCAGTGAGCCGAACAGGGGGCGGGCTGAAGCTTTCTTT. It codes for CASSEPNRGRAEAFF.